This TCR beta chain stems from a study of T cell changes during pregnancy in multiple sclerosis. This CDR3 is 13 amino acids long. The germline CDR1 and CDR2 sequences are SQVTM and ANQGSEA. As for this clone: One junction end does not reproduce the germline sequence, and a read error may be involved.

Clones were sequenced by immunoSEQ multiplex PCR, and TCRdb holds only the in-frame ones, with some missing. Here the sample spans 78,000 or so clones, just over 90% being singletons. The chain links TRBV29-1 to TRBJ2-5, with 7 bases that match TRBD1. The starting material was peripheral blood, obtained before pregnancy. The receptor was derived from a female donor with multiple sclerosis, enrolled in a pregnancy study. CDR3 in DNA: TGCAGCGTAAACACTCCCCGGGACAGCAGTTTGCACTTC. It codes for CSVNTPRDSSLHF.